A single sample gave rise to the 15 T cell receptor beta chains below, sequenced in a study of shared clonotypes between healthy human individuals. Naive CD8 cells, CD45RO-negative and positively selected for CCR7, excluded terminally differentiated effector memory CD45RA+ cells. Data came from immunoSEQ multiplex PCR; TCRdb stores just in-frame clones and leaves some out. The sample comprises around 2,000,000 clones, 85% to 95% of which are singletons, and more than 0.9% rests with the top ten. The sequencing input was naive CD8+ T cells sorted from blood. These receptors all stem from a man aged 18 to 30 in good health.

The chain employs TRBV9 and TRBJ2-7; the D gene is possibly TRBD1 (6 bases). The germline gives CDR1 SGDLS, CDR2 YYNGEE. V was cut by 3 bases and J by 6 bases, with 25 bases left in between. This CDR3 spans 17 amino acids. CDR3 residues: CASSGHPADSGEIEQYF. DNA of the CDR3: TGTGCCAGCAGCGGTCACCCTGCGGACAGCGGAGAAATCGAGCAGTACTTC.

J is TRBJ1-1 and V is TRBV28; D gene unclear. Germline values: CDR1 MDHEN, CDR2 SYDVKM. The CDR3 sequence is 13 residues long. V shed 6 bases and J shed 11 bases, with 19 bases lying between them. CDR3 region: CASSIGEGISAFF. CDR3 in DNA: TGTGCCAGCAGCATTGGGGAAGGGATTTCGGCTTTCTTT.

The gene calls are TRBV27 and TRBJ2-5; D is uncertain. The CDR3 runs to 15 residues. The V gene lost 5 bases and the J gene lost 5 bases, with 18 bases spanning the gap. The germline V gene encodes CDR1 MNHEY and CDR2 SMNVEV (reference sequence). The CDR3 sequence is CASSPLFERRETQYF. In DNA form, the CDR3 reads TGTGCCAGCAGTCCGCTATTCGAAAGGCGGGAGACCCAGTACTTC.

The rearrangement joins TRBV7-8 to TRBJ2-4, with D perhaps matching TRBD2 (5 bases). Germline V CDR1 and CDR2: SGHVS, FQNEAQ. CDR3 length equals 15 residues. V lost 1 base, J lost 1 base, and 8 bases lay in between. The CDR3 DNA follows: TGTGCCAGCAGCTTAGGATCGGGGGCCAAAAACATTCAGTACTTC. Its protein is CASSLGSGAKNIQYF.

As to this clone: Other DNA sequences in the same sample also yield this CDR3. This rearrangement joins TRBV10-3 to TRBJ1-1, with D uncertain. With 2 bases removed from V and 2 bases from J, the gap between germline ends came to 9 bases. The CDR3 length is 14 residues. Germline-derived CDR1 and CDR2 are ENHRY and SYGVKD. The CDR3 is CAISEADSNTEAFF. DNA for the CDR3: TGTGCCATCAGTGAGGCAGACTCTAACACTGAAGCTTTCTTT.

The V gene is TRBV6-4, the J gene TRBJ1-2, with 10 bases fitting TRBD1. Unmatched junction bases numbered 8, after V lost 6 bases and J lost 7 bases. Germline CDR1 MRHNA, CDR2 SNTAGT. The CDR3 consists of 14 residues. The CDR3 DNA reads as TGTGCCAGCAGGGCCGGACAGGGGGTTGGTGGCTACACCTTC. Its protein is CASRAGQGVGGYTF.

The chain employs TRBV2 and TRBJ2-7, with D possibly TRBD1 on 6 matching bases. The V end was cut by 2 bases, the J end by 5 bases, with 16 bases between. The CDR3 has 15 amino acids. CDR1 and CDR2 from the germline V gene are SNHLY and FYNNEI. In DNA form, the CDR3 reads TGTGCCAGCAGTGAACTATCAGGGGATTACGACGAGCAGTACTTC. Its translation: CASSELSGDYDEQYF.

This sequence joins TRBV27 and TRBJ2-1; 11 bases line up with TRBD1. The CDR3 consists of 16 residues. V shed 0 bases, J shed 6 bases, and the junction held 4 bases outside the gene matches. Looked up from germline, CDR1 is MNHEY and CDR2 is SMNVEV (reference sequence). The DNA of the CDR3 is TGTGCCAGCAGTTTATCGCCCGGGACAGGGGGCAATGAGCAGTTCTTC. It is translated as CASSLSPGTGGNEQFF.

A remark on this clone: The sample has other DNA sequences that encode this CDR3 too. This chain links TRBV9 with TRBJ2-1, with D maybe TRBD2 (5 bases). In germline, CDR1 is SGDLS, CDR2 YYNGEE. This CDR3 is 15 amino acids long. V was cut by 0 bases and J by 4 bases, with 11 bases left in between. CDR3 protein: CASSVEGVSYNEQFF. CDR3 nucleotide sequence: TGTGCCAGCAGCGTAGAGGGAGTCAGTTACAATGAGCAGTTCTTC.

This clone was observed once. This chain joins TRBV9 and TRBJ2-2, with D uncertain. This CDR3 has 14 residues. Germline CDR1 SGDLS, CDR2 YYNGEE. The V gene lost 2 bases and the J gene lost 4 bases, with 9 bases spanning the gap. The DNA for the CDR3 is TGTGCCAGCAGCGTGGCGGTAGTCACCGGGGAGCTGTTTTTT. The encoded protein is CASSVAVVTGELFF.

This chain uses TRBV10-2 with TRBJ1-2; D unresolved. V gave up 0 bases and J gave up 8 bases, with 16 bases separating them. CDR1 is WSHSY, CDR2 SAAADI, per germline. The CDR3 loop spans 15 amino acids. The DNA of the CDR3 is TGCGCCAGCAGTGAGTCGCCAGAGGGTCTGGCGGGCTACACCTTC. It is translated as CASSESPEGLAGYTF.

The chain combines TRBV2 with TRBJ1-1, with unresolved D. The CDR3 has 14 residues. Germline CDR1 SNHLY, CDR2 FYNNEI. With 2 bases removed from V and 0 bases from J, the gap between germline ends came to 7 bases. CDR3 in amino acids: CASSESDLNTEAFF. For the CDR3, the DNA is TGTGCCAGCAGTGAATCAGACTTGAACACTGAAGCTTTCTTT.

The chain is built from TRBV7-9 and TRBJ2-1, with 11 bases lining up with TRBD2. Losses at the gene ends were 4 bases for V and 5 bases for J; bases not matched to a gene: 10. CDR3 size: 17 residues. The germline V gene encodes CDR1 SEHNR and CDR2 FQNEAQ (reference sequence). The CDR3 sequence is CASSSHTSGSTNNEQFF. CDR3 in DNA: TGTGCCAGCAGCTCGCACACTAGCGGGAGTACAAACAATGAGCAGTTCTTC.

The chain recombines TRBV7-2 with TRBJ2-2; D not resolved. With 5 bases removed from V and 2 bases from J, the gap between germline ends came to 9 bases. Germline V CDR1 and CDR2: SGHTA, FQGNSA. This CDR3 has 14 amino acids. The CDR3 spells CASSVGINTGELFF. CDR3 sequence (DNA): TGTGCCAGCAGCGTAGGGATCAACACCGGGGAGCTGTTTTTT. The full variable domain, in which reference TRBV7-2 and TRBJ2-2 provide the parts outside the CDR3, is GAGVSQSPSNKVTEKGKDVELRCDPISGHTALYWYRQSLGQGLEFLIYFQGNSAPDKSGLPSDRFSAERTGGSVSTLTIQRTQQEDSAVYLCASSVGINTGELFFGEGSRLTVL.

This chain connects TRBV28 to TRBJ2-7; tentative D call: TRBD1 (5 bases). V was trimmed by 3 bases and J by 0 bases, leaving 9 bases between them. The CDR3 length is 14 residues. Germline CDR1 and CDR2: MDHEN and SYDVKM. The DNA of the CDR3 is TGTGCCAGCAGTTTCGTGGACATCTCCTACGAGCAGTACTTC. As protein: CASSFVDISYEQYF.